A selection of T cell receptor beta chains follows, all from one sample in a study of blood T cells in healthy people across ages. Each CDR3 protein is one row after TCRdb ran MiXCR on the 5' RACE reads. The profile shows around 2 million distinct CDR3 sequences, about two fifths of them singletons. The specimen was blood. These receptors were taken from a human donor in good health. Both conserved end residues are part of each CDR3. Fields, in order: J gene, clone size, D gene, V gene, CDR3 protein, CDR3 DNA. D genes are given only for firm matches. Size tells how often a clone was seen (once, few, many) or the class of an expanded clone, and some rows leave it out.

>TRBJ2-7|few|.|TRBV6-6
CASNGRGTDYEQYF
TGTGCCAGCAATGGAAGGGGGACCGACTACGAGCAGTACTTC
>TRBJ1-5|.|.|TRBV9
CASSVGYGGSNQPQHF
TGTGCCAGCAGCGTAGGGTACGGGGGGTCAAATCAGCCCCAGCATTTT
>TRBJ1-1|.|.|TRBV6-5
CASSYSINTEAFF
TGTGCCAGCAGTTACAGTATAAACACTGAAGCTTTCTTT
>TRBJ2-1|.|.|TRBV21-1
CASSKGTLLAGACSDDNEQFF
TGTGCCAGCAGCAAAGGGACCCTCTTGGCAGGGGCCTGTAGTGATGACAATGAGCAGTTCTTC
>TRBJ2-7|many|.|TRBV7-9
CASSPGATYEQYF
TGTGCCAGCTCACCAGGTGCCACCTACGAGCAGTACTTC
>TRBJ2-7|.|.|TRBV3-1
CASSWASATQSSYEQYF
TGTGCCAGCAGCTGGGCTAGCGCTACCCAAAGCTCCTACGAGCAGTACTTC
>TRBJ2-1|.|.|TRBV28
CASIAGFEQFF
TGTGCCAGCATTGCGGGGTTTGAGCAGTTCTTC
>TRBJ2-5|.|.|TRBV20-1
CSAPGQETQYF
TGCAGTGCCCCAGGTCAAGAGACCCAGTACTTC
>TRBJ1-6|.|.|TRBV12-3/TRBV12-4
CASSLQGGTYNSPLHF
TGTGCCAGCAGTTTACAGGGAGGCACCTATAATTCACCCCTCCACTTT
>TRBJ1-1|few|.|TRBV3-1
CASSHGGSTEAFF
TGTGCCAGCAGCCATGGGGGTAGTACTGAAGCTTTCTTT
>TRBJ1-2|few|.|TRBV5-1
CASRTDFNYGYTF
TGCGCCAGCAGGACAGACTTTAACTATGGCTACACCTTC
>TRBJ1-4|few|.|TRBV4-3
CASSRKEGEKLFF
TGCGCCAGCAGTCGTAAAGAGGGGGAAAAACTGTTTTTT
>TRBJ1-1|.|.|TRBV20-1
CSALGDLGWSDTEAFF
TGCAGTGCTCTTGGGGACCTCGGTTGGTCGGACACTGAAGCTTTCTTT
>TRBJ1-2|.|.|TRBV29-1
CSAEIDNNYGYTF
TGCAGCGCTGAAATAGACAATAACTATGGCTACACCTTC
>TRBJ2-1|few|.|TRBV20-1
CSASTGTSYNEQFF
TGCAGTGCTAGCACCGGGACTTCTTACAATGAGCAGTTCTTC
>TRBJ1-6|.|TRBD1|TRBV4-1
CASSQDSGQPNSSLHF
TGCGCCAGCAGCCAAGATTCGGGACAGCCAAATTCATCCCTCCACTTT
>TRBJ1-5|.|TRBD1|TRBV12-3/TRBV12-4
CASSFRGQVYQPQHF
TGTGCCAGCAGTTTTCGCGGACAGGTATATCAGCCCCAGCATTTT
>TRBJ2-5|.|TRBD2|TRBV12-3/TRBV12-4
CASSWTSIETQYF
TGTGCCAGCAGCTGGACTAGTATAGAGACCCAGTACTTC
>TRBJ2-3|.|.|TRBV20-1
CSASRGIEDTQYF
TGCAGTGCTAGCCGGGGGATTGAAGATACGCAGTATTTT
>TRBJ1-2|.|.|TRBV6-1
CASSLRLREGYTF
TGTGCCAGCAGCCTCAGGCTACGGGAAGGCTACACCTTC
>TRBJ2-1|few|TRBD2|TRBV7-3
CASSFPRGASGGDLTYNEQFF
TGTGCCAGCAGCTTCCCCCGGGGGGCGAGCGGGGGGGACCTAACCTACAATGAGCAGTTCTTC
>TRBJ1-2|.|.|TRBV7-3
CASSLIGGGGNYGYTF
TGTGCCAGCAGCTTAATCGGTGGGGGCGGTAACTATGGCTACACCTTC
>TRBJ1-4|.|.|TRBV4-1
CASSQVWDIGPTNEKLFF
TGCGCCAGCAGCCAAGTTTGGGACATAGGACCAACTAATGAAAAACTGTTTTTT
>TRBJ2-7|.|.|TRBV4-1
CASSQVDMGAYEQYF
TGCGCCAGCAGCCAAGTGGACATGGGAGCCTACGAGCAGTACTTC
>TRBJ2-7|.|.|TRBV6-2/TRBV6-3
CASSIDLPYEQYF
TGTGCCAGCAGTATAGACCTCCCCTACGAGCAGTACTTC
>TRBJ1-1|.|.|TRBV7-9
CASSLTRQAEAFF
TGTGCCAGCAGCTTAACGCGCCAGGCTGAAGCTTTCTTT
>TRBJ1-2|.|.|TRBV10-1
CASNARNNYGYTF
TGCGCCAGCAACGCCCGGAATAACTATGGCTACACCTTC
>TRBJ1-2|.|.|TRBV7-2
CASSLMANNGYTF
TGTGCCAGCAGCTTAATGGCGAACAATGGCTACACCTTC
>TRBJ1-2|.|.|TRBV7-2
CASSFAPGGGYTF
TGTGCCAGCAGCTTCGCCCCGGGGGGTGGCTACACCTTC
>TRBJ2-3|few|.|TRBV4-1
CASSQDHPAASTDTQYF
TGCGCCAGCAGCCAAGATCATCCAGCGGCTAGCACAGATACGCAGTATTTT
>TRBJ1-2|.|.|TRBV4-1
CASSAQGTAYGYTF
TGCGCCAGCAGCGCTCAAGGGACGGCCTATGGCTACACCTTC
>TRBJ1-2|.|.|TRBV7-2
CASSLQGDTRGYTF
TGTGCCAGCAGCTTACAGGGAGATACGAGGGGCTACACCTTC
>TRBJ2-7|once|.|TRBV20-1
CSAGGLHNYYEQYF
TGCAGTGCTGGGGGACTCCACAACTACTACGAGCAGTACTTC
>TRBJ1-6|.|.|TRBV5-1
CASSFHGNSPLHF
TGCGCCAGCAGCTTCCACGGGAATTCACCCCTCCACTTT
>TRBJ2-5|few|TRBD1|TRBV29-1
CSVEQTGTGQETQYF
TGCAGCGTTGAACAGACCGGGACAGGCCAAGAGACCCAGTACTTC
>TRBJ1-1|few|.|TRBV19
CASRTGGEAFF
TGTGCCAGTAGGACGGGAGGAGAAGCTTTCTTT
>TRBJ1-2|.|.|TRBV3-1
CASVGSQGGLYGYTF
TGTGCCAGCGTTGGGAGTCAAGGGGGACTCTATGGCTACACCTTC
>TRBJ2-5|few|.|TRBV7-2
CASSSKTGRETQYF
TGTGCCAGCAGCTCAAAGACAGGGAGGGAGACCCAGTACTTC
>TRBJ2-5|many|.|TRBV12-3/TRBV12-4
CASSLALEETQYF
TGTGCCAGCAGTTTAGCGCTCGAAGAGACCCAGTACTTC
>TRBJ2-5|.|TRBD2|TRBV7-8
CASSLLAGGRGETQYF
TGTGCCAGCAGCTTACTAGCGGGGGGCCGAGGAGAGACCCAGTACTTC
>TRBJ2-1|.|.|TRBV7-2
CASSLGGASESQETQFF
TGTGCCAGCAGCTTAGGCGGTGCTAGCGAGAGTCAAGAGACCCAGTTCTTC
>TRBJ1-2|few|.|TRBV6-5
CASSYSASGYGYTF
TGCGCCAGCAGTTACTCGGCCAGCGGCTATGGCTACACCTTC
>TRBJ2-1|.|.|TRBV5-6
CASIPLGGGSYNEQFF
TGTGCCAGCATCCCGCTCGGGGGTGGCTCCTACAATGAGCAGTTCTTC
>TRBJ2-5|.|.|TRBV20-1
CSAREWGQETQYF
TGCAGTGCTAGAGAGTGGGGGCAAGAGACCCAGTACTTC
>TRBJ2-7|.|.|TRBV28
CASGGRLSGYEQYF
TGTGCCAGCGGGGGGAGGCTTTCCGGTTACGAGCAGTACTTC
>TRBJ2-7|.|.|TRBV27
CASSYIPGQGPYEQYF
TGTGCCAGCAGTTATATCCCGGGACAAGGCCCTTACGAGCAGTACTTC
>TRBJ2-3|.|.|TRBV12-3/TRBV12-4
CASSTGLSTSTDTQYF
TGTGCCAGCAGTACAGGCTTATCTACTAGCACAGATACGCAGTATTTT
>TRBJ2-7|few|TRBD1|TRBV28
CASSSRDRAISYEQYF
TGTGCCAGCAGTTCACGGGACAGGGCGATCTCCTACGAGCAGTACTTC
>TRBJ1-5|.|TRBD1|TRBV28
CASTLKGATSNQPQHF
TGTGCCAGCACCCTGAAGGGGGCTACTAGCAATCAGCCCCAGCATTTT
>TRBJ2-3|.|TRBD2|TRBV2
CASSGTSGEDTQYF
TGTGCCAGCAGCGGGACTAGCGGTGAAGATACGCAGTATTTT
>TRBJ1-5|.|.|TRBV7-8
CASSGVEGSNQPQHF
TGTGCCAGCAGCGGGGTGGAGGGGAGCAATCAGCCCCAGCATTTT
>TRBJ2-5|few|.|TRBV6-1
CAIRDTTQETQYF
TGTGCCATCCGGGACACCACCCAAGAGACCCAGTACTTC
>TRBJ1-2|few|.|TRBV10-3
CAISAKQGHGYTF
TGTGCCATCAGTGCCAAACAGGGACATGGCTACACCTTC